This T cell receptor (beta chain) was captured in a study of cytomegalovirus exposure and HLA in healthy donors. Germline CDR1 is MNHEY and CDR2 is SMNVEV (reference sequence). This CDR3 contains 12 residues. Trimming took 6 bases from V and 10 from J, leaving 13 bases between them. Primers: 60 Vbeta forward and 13 Jbeta reverse. Profiling relied on immunoSEQ multiplex PCR, and the TCRdb table lists in-frame clones only, not all of them. The data contain around 190,000 clones, roughly four fifths of them singletons. The sequenced sample was PBMCs. This TCR was recovered from a man aged 18 to 29 in good health and CMV-seronegative. The gene calls are TRBV27 and TRBJ2-1; D might be TRBD2 (5 bases). The CDR3 DNA is TGTGCCAGCAGCAAACTAGATAGGGAGCAGTTCTTC. It translates to CASSKLDREQFF.